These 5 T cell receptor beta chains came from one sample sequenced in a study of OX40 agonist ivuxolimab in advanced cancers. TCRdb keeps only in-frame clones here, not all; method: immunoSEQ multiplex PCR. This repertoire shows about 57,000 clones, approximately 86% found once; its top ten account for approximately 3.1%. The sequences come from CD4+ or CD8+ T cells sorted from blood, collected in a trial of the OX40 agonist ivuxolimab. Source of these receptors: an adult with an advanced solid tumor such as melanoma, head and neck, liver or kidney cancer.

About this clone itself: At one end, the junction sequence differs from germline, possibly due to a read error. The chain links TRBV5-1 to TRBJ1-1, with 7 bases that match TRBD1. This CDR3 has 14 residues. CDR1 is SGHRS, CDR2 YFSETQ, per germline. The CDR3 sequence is CTSSFTGDNTEAFF. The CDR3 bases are TGCACCAGCAGTTTTACAGGGGACAACACTGAAGCTTTCTTT.

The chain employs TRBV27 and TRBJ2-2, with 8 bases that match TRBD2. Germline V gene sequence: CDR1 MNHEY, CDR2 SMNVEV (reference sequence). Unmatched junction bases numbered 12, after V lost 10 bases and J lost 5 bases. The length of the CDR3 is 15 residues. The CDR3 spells CATTSRGGRTGELFF. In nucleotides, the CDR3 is TGTGCCACCACATCCCGGGGGGGCCGAACCGGGGAGCTGTTTTTT.

The chain's CDR3 is CASSPYPTIYGYTF. The CDR3 DNA sequence: TGTGCCAGCTCACCATATCCAACGATTTATGGCTACACCTTC. This sequence joins TRBV18 and TRBJ1-2; D is unclear. CDR3 length equals 14 residues. The V gene's germline CDR1 is KGHSH and CDR2 LQKENI. The V end was cut by 2 bases, the J end by 5 bases, with 12 bases between. Full variable domain (remainder filled in from reference TRBV18 and TRBJ1-2): NAGVMQNPRHLVRRRGQEARLRCSPMKGHSHVYWYRQLPEEGLKFMVYLQKENIIDESGMPKERFSAEFPKEGPSILRIQQVVRGDSAAYFCASSPYPTIYGYTFGSGTRLTVV.

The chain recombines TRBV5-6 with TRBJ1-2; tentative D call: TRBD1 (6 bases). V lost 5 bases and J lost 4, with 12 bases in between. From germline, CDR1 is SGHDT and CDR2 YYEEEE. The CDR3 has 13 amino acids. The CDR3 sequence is CASRRTGSYGYTF. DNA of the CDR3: TGTGCCAGCAGACGCACAGGGAGCTATGGCTACACCTTC.

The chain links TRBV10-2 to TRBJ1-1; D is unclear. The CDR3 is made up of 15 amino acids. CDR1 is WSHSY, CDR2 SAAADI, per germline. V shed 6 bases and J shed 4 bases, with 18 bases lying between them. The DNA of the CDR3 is TGCGCCAGCAGGGCGGGATCGGAGGGCGGCACTGAAGCTTTCTTT. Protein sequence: CASRAGSEGGTEAFF.